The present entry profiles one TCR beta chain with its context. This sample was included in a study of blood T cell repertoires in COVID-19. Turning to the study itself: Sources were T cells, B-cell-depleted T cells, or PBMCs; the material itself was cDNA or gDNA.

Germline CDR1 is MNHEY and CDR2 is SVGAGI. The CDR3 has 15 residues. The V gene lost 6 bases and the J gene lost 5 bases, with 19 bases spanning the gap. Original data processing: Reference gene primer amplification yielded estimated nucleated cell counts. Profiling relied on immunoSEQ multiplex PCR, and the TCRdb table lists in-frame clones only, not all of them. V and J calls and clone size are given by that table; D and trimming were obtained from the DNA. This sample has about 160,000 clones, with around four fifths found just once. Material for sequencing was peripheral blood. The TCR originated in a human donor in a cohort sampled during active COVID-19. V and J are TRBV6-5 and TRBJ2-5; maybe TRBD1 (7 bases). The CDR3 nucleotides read TGTGCCAGCAGCCGCGCGACAGGGAGGTTGGAGACCCAGTACTTC. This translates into CASSRATGRLETQYF.